The 32 T cell receptor beta chains below come from one sample, sequenced in a study of radiotherapy plus CTLA-4 blockade in lung cancer. Sequenced by immunoSEQ multiplex PCR; TCRdb stores in-frame clones only, minus some. This table has fewer than 65,000 clones, 70% to 80% appearing once. Here the sequenced sample was peripheral blood, taken from a patient treated with radiotherapy plus ipilimumab. The receptors derive from a human donor with non-small cell lung cancer who had a complete response to radiotherapy plus ipilimumab.

V and J are TRBV11-3 and TRBJ2-6; no clear D gene. V was clipped by 7 bases and J by 0 bases, with 7 bases between them. This CDR3 comprises 14 residues. The germline gives CDR1 SGHNT, CDR2 YENEEA. The CDR3 region is CASTQSSGANVLTF. The CDR3 bases are TGTGCCAGCACCCAGTCCTCTGGGGCCAACGTCCTGACTTTC. Looking up the rest from reference TRBV11-3 and TRBJ2-6 gives the full variable domain: EAGVVQSPRYKIIEKKQPVAFWCNPISGHNTLYWYLQNLGQGPELLIRYENEEAVDDSQLPKDRFSAERLKGVDSTLKIQPAELGDSAVYLCASTQSSGANVLTFGAGSRLTVL.

The J gene is TRBJ2-2, the V gene TRBV11-2; 10 bases align to TRBD2. The CDR3 loop spans 17 amino acids. CDR1 is SGHAT, CDR2 FQNNGV, per germline. V was clipped by 1 base and J by 3 bases; unmatched bases: 5. CDR3 DNA: TGTGCCAGCAGCTTAGCGGGCCTAGCGGGAGACACCGGGGAGCTGTTTTTT. It yields the protein CASSLAGLAGDTGELFF.

This rearrangement joins TRBV5-4 to TRBJ2-2; 7 bases agree with TRBD1. V shed 3 bases, J shed 7 bases, and the junction held 9 bases outside the gene matches. The V gene's germline CDR1 is SGHNT and CDR2 YYREEE (reference sequence). The CDR3 consists of 15 residues. This CDR3 reads CASSWMGQRVGELFF. The DNA of the CDR3 is TGTGCCAGCAGCTGGATGGGACAGAGGGTCGGGGAGCTGTTTTTT.

The chain has TRBV5-1 and TRBJ2-1; the match to TRBD2 covers 9 bases. The CDR3 is made up of 14 amino acids. The V and J ends lost 6 bases and 9 bases, in that order; junction bases with no gene match: 10. Germline loops: CDR1 SGHRS, CDR2 YFSETQ. In nucleotides, the CDR3 is TGCGCCAGCACCAAGGGACTAGCAGGATTTGAGCAGTTCTTC. This encodes CASTKGLAGFEQFF.

This rearrangement joins TRBV10-3 to TRBJ2-1, with TRBD2 as a possible D gene (6 bases). This CDR3 contains 14 residues. Trimming stripped 3 bases from V and 6 bases from J, with 12 bases between. Germline V gives CDR1 ENHRY, CDR2 SYGVKD. For the CDR3, the DNA is TGTGCCATCAGTGACCGGGCCGGGAGCAATGAGCAGTTCTTC. As protein: CAISDRAGSNEQFF.

The chain couples TRBV11-3 to TRBJ2-4; D may be TRBD1 (6 bases). Germline V lookup: CDR1 SGHNT, CDR2 YENEEA. CDR3 size: 13 residues. V shed 5 bases and J shed 7 bases, with 12 bases lying between them. CDR3 sequence reads: CASSSTGLNIQYF. The CDR3 nucleotides read TGTGCCAGCAGCAGTACAGGGTTGAACATTCAGTACTTC. Full variable domain (remainder filled in from reference TRBV11-3 and TRBJ2-4): EAGVVQSPRYKIIEKKQPVAFWCNPISGHNTLYWYLQNLGQGPELLIRYENEEAVDDSQLPKDRFSAERLKGVDSTLKIQPAELGDSAVYLCASSSTGLNIQYFGAGTRLSVL.

The chain carries TRBV4-1 and TRBJ2-1; 16 bases match TRBD2. V trimming: 3 bases; J trimming: 7 bases; junction bases outside the gene matches: 3. There are 16 residues in the CDR3. Germline-derived CDR1 and CDR2 are MGHRA and YSYEKL. CDR3 in DNA: TGCGCCAGCAGCCAGGGACTAGCGGGGGGGCAGAATGAGCAGTTCTTC. The encoded protein is CASSQGLAGGQNEQFF.

The chain couples TRBV5-8 to TRBJ2-2, with TRBD1 matching 9 bases. The trim removed 3 bases at V and 4 bases at J, leaving 10 bases unmatched. CDR1 is SGHTS and CDR2 is YDEGEE in the germline V gene. The CDR3 runs to 17 residues. CDR3 nucleotides: TGTGCCAGCAGCTCGAATGGGGGGACAGGGCGCACCGGGGAGCTGTTTTTT. Translation: CASSSNGGTGRTGELFF.

This clone has a handful of counts. The chain is built from TRBV7-9 and TRBJ1-1; no definite D call. The CDR3 has 14 amino acids. Germline V lookup: CDR1 SEHNR, CDR2 FQNEAQ (reference sequence). Trimming shortened V by 8 bases and J by 1 base, and 14 bases separated the two germline ends. CDR3 sequence: CASPSSGRNTEAFF. The CDR3 nucleotides read TGTGCCAGCCCATCGAGCGGCCGGAACACTGAAGCTTTCTTT.

The V call is TRBV18, the J call TRBJ2-7; 8 bases match TRBD2. The germline V gene encodes CDR1 KGHSH and CDR2 LQKENI. With 3 bases clipped from V and 5 bases from J, the junction kept 9 bases outside the gene matches. CDR3 length equals 15 residues. The CDR3 nucleotides read TGTGCCAGCTCACCTCGGACTAGCCTCTCGAACGAGCAGTACTTC. Encoded protein: CASSPRTSLSNEQYF.

Here the CDR3 reads CASTDLSSLNSPLHF. The CDR3, as DNA: TGTGCCAGCACCGACTTATCGTCCCTAAATTCACCCCTCCACTTT. This chain connects TRBV6-6 to TRBJ1-6; D not resolved. The V and J ends lost 7 bases and 7 bases respectively, with 17 bases between them. The germline V gene encodes CDR1 MNHNY and CDR2 SVGAGI (reference sequence). The CDR3 sequence is 15 residues long.

The chain combines TRBV30 with TRBJ2-7, with 7 bases lining up with TRBD1. CDR1 is GTSNPN, CDR2 SVGIG, per germline (reference sequence). The V and J ends lost 2 bases and 2 bases, in that order; junction bases with no gene match: 9. The CDR3 contains 15 residues. CDR3 bases: TGTGCCTGGAGTCCTCGGACAGGAGGAACCTACGAGCAGTACGTC. It specifies CAWSPRTGGTYEQYV.

The V gene is TRBV19, the J gene TRBJ2-1; 13 bases map to TRBD2. The CDR3 has 13 amino acids. Germline assignment: CDR1 LNHDA and CDR2 SQIVND (reference sequence). Losses at the gene ends were 8 bases for V and 7 bases for J; bases not matched to a gene: 2. CDR3 residues: CASRTSGSNEQFF. The CDR3 DNA reads as TGTGCCAGTCGGACTAGCGGGAGTAATGAGCAGTTCTTC.

There are many counts of this clone. The chain combines TRBV18 with TRBJ1-1; no firm D call. Trimming pared 3 bases from V and 4 bases from J, leaving 6 bases between. CDR3 length: 12 amino acids. The germline V gene encodes CDR1 KGHSH and CDR2 LQKENI. The CDR3 is CASSPVGTEAFF. The DNA of the CDR3 is TGTGCCAGCTCACCGGTCGGCACTGAAGCTTTCTTT.

This chain links TRBV28 with TRBJ1-1; the D gene is possibly TRBD1 (6 bases). CDR1 is MDHEN, CDR2 SYDVKM, per germline. This CDR3 is built from 13 residues. V was clipped by 5 bases and J by 9 bases, with 16 bases between them. CDR3 in amino acids: CASSLTGKVKAFF. The CDR3 DNA follows: TGTGCCAGCAGTCTTACAGGGAAGGTTAAAGCTTTCTTT. The whole variable domain, remainder taken from reference TRBV28 and TRBJ1-1, is DVKVTQSSRYLVKRTGEKVFLECVQDMDHENMFWYRQDPGLGLRLIYFSYDVKMKEKGDIPEGYSVSREKKERFSLILESASTNQTSMYLCASSLTGKVKAFFGQGTRLTVV.

V gene TRBV28 combines with J gene TRBJ2-7, with TRBD2 matching over 7 bases. V trimming: 6 bases; J trimming: 2 bases; junction bases outside the gene matches: 4. The CDR3 is 13 residues long. CDR1 is MDHEN and CDR2 is SYDVKM in the germline V gene. The CDR3 loop reads CASRRTRAYEQYV. The CDR3 region has the DNA TGTGCCAGCAGGCGGACTAGAGCCTACGAGCAGTACGTC.

This rearrangement joins TRBV5-4 to TRBJ1-2; D is perhaps TRBD1 (6 bases). The germline V and J ends were trimmed by 4 bases and 5 bases, with 15 bases remaining between them. The CDR3 consists of 14 residues. Looked up from germline, CDR1 is SGHNT and CDR2 is YYREEE (reference sequence). The CDR3 here is CASSRYRDAYGYTF. The DNA of the CDR3 is TGTGCCAGCAGCCGCTACAGGGACGCTTATGGCTACACCTTC.

V is TRBV15 and J is TRBJ1-1; D is unclear. The CDR3 length is 13 residues. Between the trimmed V and J ends, which lost 5 bases and 2 bases, there was a span of 9 bases. CDR1 is LNHNV, CDR2 YYDKDF, per germline (reference sequence). CDR3 residues: CATSVQANTEAFF. CDR3 in DNA: TGTGCCACCAGCGTCCAGGCTAACACTGAAGCTTTCTTT.

J is TRBJ2-7 and V is TRBV18, with a tentative D call TRBD1 (6 bases). The CDR3 extends over 14 amino acids. Trimming shortened V by 3 bases and J by 0 bases, and 9 bases separated the two germline ends. CDR1 and CDR2 (germline): KGHSH, LQKENI. The CDR3 loop reads CASSPDRSSYEQYV. DNA of the CDR3: TGTGCCAGCTCACCCGACAGGAGCTCCTACGAGCAGTACGTC.

A note on this clone: The sample contains more than one DNA sequence encoding this CDR3. The chain couples TRBV6-5 to TRBJ2-3; a weak D match, TRBD2 (6 bases). Per germline, CDR1 MNHEY and CDR2 SVGAGI. The CDR3 spans 14 residues. V was cut by 0 bases and J by 3 bases, with 7 bases left in between. The CDR3 coding sequence is TGTGCCAGCAGTTACTCGGGGGGAACAGATACGCAGTATTTT. As protein: CASSYSGGTDTQYF.

The CDR3 is CASSRGTGGETQYF. CDR3 nucleotide sequence: TGTGCCAGCTCACGGGGGACAGGCGGGGAGACCCAGTACTTC. The chain carries TRBV18 and TRBJ2-5; TRBD1 matches at 8 bases. The germline gives CDR1 KGHSH, CDR2 LQKENI. This CDR3 contains 14 residues. The V segment lost 4 bases and the J segment 5 bases; nucleotides outside the gene matches: 6.

This sequence joins TRBV4-3 and TRBJ1-4, with no clear D. Trimming removed 4 bases from V and 8 bases from J, with 17 bases in between. The length of the CDR3 is 15 residues. The V gene's germline CDR1 is LGHNA and CDR2 YSLEER. The CDR3 DNA follows: TGCGCCAGCAGCCCTCAGGTGGGCGATGGAGAAAAACTGTTTTTT. The encoded protein is CASSPQVGDGEKLFF.

The chain couples TRBV4-3 to TRBJ1-5; 7 bases match TRBD1. CDR1 is LGHNA, CDR2 YSLEER, per germline. Losses at the gene ends were 1 base for V and 4 bases for J; bases not matched to a gene: 4. There are 15 residues in the CDR3. The CDR3 nucleotides read TGCGCCAGCAGCCAAGTGACAGGGAGAAATCAGCCCCAGCATTTT. It specifies CASSQVTGRNQPQHF.

V usage is TRBV6-5 and J usage is TRBJ1-5; D perhaps matches TRBD1 (6 bases). V dropped 5 bases and J dropped 0 bases, with 11 bases sitting between them. The CDR3 length is 15 residues. CDR1 is MNHEY and CDR2 is SVGAGI in the germline V gene. The CDR3 spells CASSRDIYSNQPQHF. In DNA form, the CDR3 reads TGTGCCAGCAGTAGGGACATCTATAGCAATCAGCCCCAGCATTTT.

CDR3 coding DNA: TGTGCCCATGCAAGGGGGCGAGACTATGGCTACACCTTC. Translating it yields CAHARGRDYGYTF. The chain uses TRBV10-3 and TRBJ1-2, with 7 bases that match TRBD1. Germline CDR1 and CDR2: ENHRY and SYGVKD. The CDR3 runs to 13 residues. Trimming took 11 bases from V and 3 from J; bases not matched to a gene: 9.

The chain carries TRBV5-6 and TRBJ2-3, with TRBD1 matching 7 bases. J lost 0 bases, V lost 0 bases, and 4 bases had no gene match. The CDR3 is 16 residues long. Germline V gene data show CDR1 as SGHDT and CDR2 as YYEEEE. The CDR3 sequence is CASSLAGGFSTDTQYF. CDR3 in DNA: TGTGCCAGCAGCTTGGCAGGGGGTTTTAGCACAGATACGCAGTATTTT.

The V gene is TRBV6-5, the J gene TRBJ2-1; 9 nucleotides align to TRBD2. Trimming at V came to 2 bases and at J to 7 bases, leaving 6 bases not matched to a gene. Germline V gene lookup returns CDR1 MNHEY and CDR2 SVGAGI. This CDR3 is built from 15 residues. CDR3 nucleotide sequence: TGTGCCAGCAGTTACCGAGCGGGAGGTGGTAATGAGCAGTTCTTC. Translation: CASSYRAGGGNEQFF.

The chain joins TRBV5-6 to TRBJ1-5; D remains ambiguous. V was clipped by 1 base and J by 2 bases, with 13 bases between them. Germline CDR1 and CDR2: SGHDT and YYEEEE. The CDR3 is made up of 16 amino acids. CDR3 DNA sequence: TGTGCCAGCAGCTTGTATCCGGGTGGCGGCAATCAGCCCCAGCATTTT. Its translation: CASSLYPGGGNQPQHF. Supplemented by reference TRBV5-6 and TRBJ1-5, the full variable domain reads DAGVTQSPTHLIKTRGQQVTLRCSPKSGHDTVSWYQQALGQGPQFIFQYYEEEERQRGNFPDRFSGHQFPNYSSELNVNALLLGDSALYLCASSLYPGGGNQPQHFGDGTRLSIL.

The chain recombines TRBV9 with TRBJ2-5, with D possibly being TRBD1 (5 bases). From germline, CDR1 is SGDLS and CDR2 YYNGEE. Trimming removed 0 bases from V and 7 bases from J, with 13 bases in between. The CDR3 contains 14 residues. CDR3 nucleotide sequence: TGTGCCAGCAGCGTAGCAGCCGGGCAGGGGACCCAGTACTTC. Protein sequence: CASSVAAGQGTQYF.

The chain couples TRBV27 to TRBJ2-1, with D maybe TRBD1 (6 bases). Trimming cost V 6 bases and J 4 bases, with 13 bases left between them. In germline, CDR1 is MNHEY, CDR2 SMNVEV (reference sequence). The CDR3 extends over 14 amino acids. CDR3 DNA sequence: TGTGCCAGCAGCCGAGACAGGCCATACAATGAGCAGTTCTTC. It yields the protein CASSRDRPYNEQFF.

Note on this clone: One end of the junction is discordant with germline, which a read error may explain. CDR3: CASSTFSDQPQHF. DNA for the CDR3: TGTGCCAGCTCAACCTTTAGCGATCAGCCCCAGCATTTT. The rearrangement links TRBV18 to TRBJ1-5; D not certain. CDR3 length: 13 amino acids. From germline, CDR1 is KGHSH and CDR2 LQKENI. Based on the CDR3 plus reference TRBV18 and TRBJ1-5, the full variable domain is NAGVMQNPRHLVRRRGQEARLRCSPMKGHSHVYWYRQLPEEGLKFMVYLQKENIIDESGMPKERFSAEFPKEGPSILRIQQVVRGDSAAYFCASSTFSDQPQHFGDGTRLSIL.

The J gene is TRBJ2-1, the V gene TRBV18; TRBD2 agrees at 8 bases. Trimming removed 3 bases from V and 5 bases from J; junction bases left unmatched: 0. Germline CDR1 reads KGHSH; CDR2 reads LQKENI. This CDR3 comprises 13 residues. CDR3: CASSPGLDNEQFF. The CDR3 coding sequence is TGTGCCAGCTCACCGGGACTAGACAATGAGCAGTTCTTC.